These 6 T cell receptor beta chains were all obtained from the same sample, sequenced in a study of cytomegalovirus exposure and HLA in healthy donors. PCR amplification relied on 60 Vbeta primers (plus 13 Jbeta primers). Generated by immunoSEQ multiplex PCR, the TCRdb table keeps only in-frame clones and is missing some. The sample consists of approximately 110,000 clones, roughly three quarters of them appearing once. Sequenced sample: PBMCs. The receptor source for this set is a man aged 25-45 years in good health and CMV-seronegative.

The gene calls are TRBV29-1 and TRBJ1-2; the D gene is possibly TRBD1 (6 bases). V was trimmed by 0 bases and J by 4 bases, leaving 9 bases between them. CDR1 and CDR2 (germline): SQVTM, ANQGSEA. The CDR3 is 13 residues long. CDR3 region: CSVEDTGFYGYTF. The CDR3 coding sequence is TGCAGCGTTGAAGATACAGGGTTCTATGGCTACACCTTC.

The chain has TRBV6-1 and TRBJ2-7, with TRBD1 matching 10 bases. Germline V CDR1 and CDR2: MNHNS, SASEGT. J was trimmed by 9 bases and V by 4 bases; bases with no gene match: 6. The CDR3 consists of 13 residues. This CDR3 reads CASSGTGGIGQYF. The CDR3 DNA is TGTGCCAGCAGTGGGACAGGGGGTATCGGGCAGTACTTC.

This clone was seen a handful of times. The V gene is TRBV19, the J gene TRBJ2-1, with 14 bases matching TRBD2. Trimming cost V 5 bases and J 6 bases; bases outside gene matches: 18. Germline V lookup: CDR1 LNHDA, CDR2 SQIVND (reference sequence). The CDR3 runs to 20 residues. CDR3 DNA: TGTGCCAGTAGTTTAAGAAGAGACAGGGGGACTAGCGGGAGCGGCAATGAGCAGTTCTTC. It translates to CASSLRRDRGTSGSGNEQFF. Using reference TRBV19 and TRBJ2-1 for the parts outside the CDR3, the full variable domain is DGGITQSPKYLFRKEGQNVTLSCEQNLNHDAMYWYRQDPGQGLRLIYYSQIVNDFQKGDIAEGYSVSREKKESFPLTVTSAQKNPTAFYLCASSLRRDRGTSGSGNEQFFGPGTRLTVL.

The V and J genes are TRBV2 and TRBJ2-7; D is possibly TRBD2 (5 bases). Germline CDR1 SNHLY, CDR2 FYNNEI. There are 15 residues in the CDR3. V was trimmed by 6 bases and J by 7 bases, leaving 22 bases between them. CDR3 amino acids: CASSPRAGQLLEQYF. The DNA for the CDR3 is TGTGCCAGCAGCCCACGTGCGGGCCAGCTCTTGGAGCAGTACTTC. The entire variable domain, with the rest obtained from reference TRBV2 and TRBJ2-7, is as follows: EPEVTQTPSHQVTQMGQEVILRCVPISNHLYFYWYRQILGQKVEFLVSFYNNEISEKSEIFDDQFSVERPDGSNFTLKIRSTKLEDSAMYFCASSPRAGQLLEQYFGPGTRLTVT.

The chain combines TRBV18 with TRBJ1-4; TRBD1 agrees at 7 bases. Germline V gene lookup returns CDR1 KGHSH and CDR2 LQKENI. After removal of 1 base from V and 2 bases from J, the junction contained 4 bases not matched to a gene. CDR3 length equals 16 residues. The CDR3 loop is CASSPQGAATNEKLFF. CDR3 nucleotide sequence: TGTGCCAGCTCACCACAGGGGGCGGCTACTAATGAAAAACTGTTTTTT.

The chain links TRBV7-9 to TRBJ1-1, with 10 bases that match TRBD1. V was pared by 4 bases and J by 6 bases, with 8 bases of the junction left unmatched. CDR1 is SEHNR, CDR2 FQNEAQ, per germline (reference sequence). CDR3 length: 15 amino acids. CDR3 protein: CASSWWTGGTAEAFF. The DNA of the CDR3 is TGTGCCAGCAGCTGGTGGACAGGGGGGACAGCTGAAGCTTTCTTT.